These 15 T cell receptor beta chains were sequenced from one sample in a study of shared clonotypes between healthy human individuals. TCRdb keeps only in-frame clones here, not all; method: immunoSEQ multiplex PCR. The sample consists of 2 million to 2.5 million clones, over 85% of them appearing once. Input material: naive CD4+ T cells from PBMCs. Stated subset: CD45RA+ positively selected. These receptors all stem from a man between 18 and 35 years old in good health. Some clones in this sample may be carry-over from other donors' samples.

The rearrangement uses TRBV29-1 and TRBJ1-2, with D maybe TRBD1 (6 bases). CDR1 is SQVTM, CDR2 ANQGSEA, per germline. CDR3 length equals 14 residues. Trimming shortened V by 7 bases and J by 4 bases, and 19 bases separated the two germline ends. The CDR3 spells CSALEEGGTYGYTF. The CDR3 DNA is TGCAGCGCCCTTGAAGAGGGGGGGACCTATGGCTACACCTTC.

The chain's CDR3 is CATSRSGANVLTF. The CDR3 nucleotides read TGTGCTACTAGCCGCTCTGGGGCCAACGTCCTGACTTTC. The V call is TRBV7-9, the J call TRBJ2-6, with D maybe TRBD2 (6 bases). The germline CDR1 and CDR2 sequences are SEHNR and FQNEAQ (reference sequence). The CDR3 consists of 13 residues. Together with reference TRBV7-9 and TRBJ2-6, the CDR3 gives the full variable domain: DTGVSQNPRHKITKRGQNVTFRCDPISEHNRLYWYRQTLGQGPEFLTYFQNEAQLEKSRLLSDRFSAERPKGSFSTLEIQRTEQGDSAMYLCATSRSGANVLTFGAGSRLTVL.

V is TRBV5-1 and J is TRBJ1-2, with TRBD1 matching over 11 bases. Germline CDR1 and CDR2: SGHRS and YFSETQ. The V and J ends lost 3 bases and 1 base, in that order; junction bases with no gene match: 5. This CDR3 comprises 16 residues. In nucleotides, the CDR3 is TGCGCCAGCAGCTCAGGACAGGGGGCGATTAACTATGGCTACACCTTC. Its translation is CASSSGQGAINYGYTF. Complete variable domain (other parts from reference TRBV5-1 and TRBJ1-2): KAGVTQTPRYLIKTRGQQVTLSCSPISGHRSVSWYQQTPGQGLQFLFEYFSETQRNKGNFPGRFSGRQFSNSRSEMNVSTLELGDSALYLCASSSGQGAINYGYTFGSGTRLTVV.

This clone was seen more than once but under ten times. The rearrangement joins TRBV5-1 to TRBJ1-1; D unresolved. Between the trimmed V and J ends, which lost 6 bases and 2 bases, there was a span of 8 bases. The CDR3 is 12 residues long. Germline V gives CDR1 SGHRS, CDR2 YFSETQ. DNA of the CDR3: TGCGCCAGCACAGCCACAAACACTGAAGCTTTCTTT. This translates into CASTATNTEAFF.

This clone occurred once. V gene TRBV30 combines with J gene TRBJ1-2; D is unclear. Trimming cost V 5 bases and J 1 base, with 11 bases left between them. Germline V gene lookup returns CDR1 GTSNPN and CDR2 SVGIG (reference sequence). The CDR3 loop spans 13 amino acids. The CDR3 sequence: CAWVARINYGYTF. In DNA form, the CDR3 reads TGTGCCTGGGTCGCACGAATTAACTATGGCTACACCTTC.

The V and J genes are TRBV28 and TRBJ2-7; D is unclear. Germline CDR1 and CDR2: MDHEN and SYDVKM. This CDR3 region has 14 residues. V lost 7 bases, J lost 8 bases, and 21 bases lay in between. The CDR3 DNA reads as TGTGCCAGCACCCTCAGCGAGACCACTTCGAAGCAGTACTTC. Its protein product is CASTLSETTSKQYF.

The chain recombines TRBV6-4 with TRBJ2-1; D gene ambiguous. The V gene lost 6 bases and the J gene lost 8 bases, with 14 bases spanning the gap. Germline CDR1 and CDR2: MRHNA and SNTAGT. This CDR3 comprises 13 residues. Here the CDR3 reads CASSPLVFHEQFF. In DNA, the CDR3 is TGTGCCAGCAGCCCTCTAGTTTTCCATGAGCAGTTCTTC.

The CDR3 sequence: CASSYTGELFF. The DNA of the CDR3 is TGTGCCAGCTCTTACACCGGGGAGCTGTTTTTT. J is TRBJ2-2 and V is TRBV18; D remains ambiguous. Germline V gene data show CDR1 as KGHSH and CDR2 as LQKENI. The CDR3 consists of 11 residues. Trimming removed 6 bases from V and 3 bases from J, with 2 bases in between.

In the case of this clone: Other DNA sequences in the same sample also yield this CDR3. V gene TRBV7-2 combines with J gene TRBJ2-5; no clear D. V gave up 1 base and J gave up 2 bases, with 8 bases separating them. CDR1 is SGHTA and CDR2 is FQGNSA in the germline V gene. The CDR3 has 14 residues. The CDR3 coding sequence is TGTGCCAGCAGCTTAGGGGCAGCTCAAGAGACCCAGTACTTC. Translation gives CASSLGAAQETQYF.

V usage is TRBV28 and J usage is TRBJ1-2; D unclear. Germline V gives CDR1 MDHEN, CDR2 SYDVKM. This CDR3 has 13 amino acids. With 8 bases removed from V and 1 base from J, the gap between germline ends came to 11 bases. The CDR3 reads CASCLGFNYGYTF. The CDR3 coding sequence is TGTGCCAGCTGCCTAGGGTTTAACTATGGCTACACCTTC.

This clone was seen only once. The genes are TRBV5-1 and TRBJ1-5, with TRBD1 matching 9 bases. V shed 4 bases and J 2 bases; nucleotides not matched to a gene: 7. The germline gives CDR1 SGHRS, CDR2 YFSETQ. This CDR3 spans 16 amino acids. The chain's CDR3 is CASSLGQGDGNQPQHF. DNA of the CDR3: TGCGCCAGCAGCCTGGGACAGGGTGATGGCAATCAGCCCCAGCATTTT. The variable domain in full, completed from reference TRBV5-1 and TRBJ1-5, reads KAGVTQTPRYLIKTRGQQVTLSCSPISGHRSVSWYQQTPGQGLQFLFEYFSETQRNKGNFPGRFSGRQFSNSRSEMNVSTLELGDSALYLCASSLGQGDGNQPQHFGDGTRLSIL.

The chain has TRBV7-2 and TRBJ1-1; D is undetermined. V was clipped by 0 bases and J by 6 bases, with 14 bases between them. The germline gives CDR1 SGHTA, CDR2 FQGNSA. The CDR3 sequence is 15 residues long. The CDR3 DNA follows: TGTGCCAGCAGCTTAGCGTTTTCCCCCGGGTCTGAAGCTTTCTTT. Translated: CASSLAFSPGSEAFF.

The chain carries TRBV6-6 and TRBJ2-7, with 7 bases identical to TRBD2. V lost 6 bases, J lost 0 bases, and 11 bases stayed unmatched. The CDR3 has 16 residues. Germline V gene lookup returns CDR1 MNHNY and CDR2 SVGAGI (reference sequence). CDR3 region: CASRSSLGGSSYEQYF. The CDR3 coding sequence is TGTGCCAGCAGGTCAAGCCTGGGCGGGAGCTCCTACGAGCAGTACTTC.

The V gene is TRBV23-1, the J gene TRBJ2-7; no reliable D call. TRBV23-1 is recorded as an ORF, its role being uncertain. The CDR3 is made up of 11 amino acids. Trimming took off 6 bases at V and 1 base at J, with 4 bases between the two ends. CDR3 DNA sequence: TGCGCCAGCAGGGGGTCCTACGAGCAGTACTTC. It translates to CASRGSYEQYF.

The rearrangement joins TRBV5-8 to TRBJ2-3, with D uncertain. This CDR3 is 14 amino acids long. CDR1 is SGHTS, CDR2 YDEGEE, per germline. V gave up 2 bases and J gave up 1 base, with 8 bases separating them. The CDR3 here is CASSFRTRTDTQYF. CDR3 nucleotides: TGTGCCAGCAGCTTTAGAACCCGCACAGATACGCAGTATTTT. Filled out from reference TRBV5-8 and TRBJ2-3, the complete variable domain reads EAGVTQSPTHLIKTRGQQATLRCSPISGHTSVYWYQQALGLGLQFLLWYDEGEERNRGNFPPRFSGRQFPNYSSELNVNALELEDSALYLCASSFRTRTDTQYFGPGTRLTVL.